Listed below are T cell receptor beta chains from one sample, sequenced in a study of vaccination and CD4 T cells after COVID-19. Their cognate antigens are unknown. TCRdb reanalysed the PCR reads using MiXCR and keeps one entry per CDR3 protein. The sample lists 20,000 to 25,000 distinct CDR3 sequences, approximately 67% seen once, with more than 20% in the top ten. Material: CD4+ T cells from blood, cultured in vitro, obtained before SARS-CoV-2 vaccination. These receptor sequences come from a human donor who received a COVID-19 vaccine. Both conserved end residues are part of each CDR3. The D gene is left open where the match is weak. Size is stated for part of the rows, as once, few or many counts, or as a class when the clone is expanded.

V gene,D gene,clone size,J gene,CDR3 DNA,CDR3 protein
TRBV25-1,TRBD1,NA,TRBJ1-2,TGTGCCAGCAGTGACCCCCGGACAGGGGGCTATGGCTACACCTTC,CASSDPRTGGYGYTF
TRBV20-1,NA,few,TRBJ1-3,TGCAGTGCTGAGGACCCCAGGGAGTCAGGAAACACCATATATTTT,CSAEDPRESGNTIYF
TRBV6-2/TRBV6-3,TRBD1,NA,TRBJ1-2,TGTGCCAGCAGTTCCCGTGACAGGGAAGGGGGCTACACCTTC,CASSSRDREGGYTF
TRBV28,NA,NA,TRBJ1-1,TGTGCCAGCAGTTCGAGACAGGTTGAAGCTTTCTTT,CASSSRQVEAFF
TRBV7-9,TRBD2,NA,TRBJ2-5,TGTGCCAGCAGCTTAGAGGCTAGCGGGGGGGAGACCCAGTACTTC,CASSLEASGGETQYF
TRBV6-5,TRBD2,NA,TRBJ2-3,TGTGCCAGCAGTTTCCTAGCGGGGGGGCGTGCAGATACGCAGTATTTT,CASSFLAGGRADTQYF
TRBV5-4,TRBD1,once,TRBJ1-1,TGTGCCAGCAGCTTGGGACAGGGGCGATTCACTGAAGCTTTCTTT,CASSLGQGRFTEAFF
TRBV6-1,TRBD1,NA,TRBJ1-3,TGTGCCAGCAGCGCCGGGACAGGGGGGTCTTACTCTGGAAACACCATATATTTT,CASSAGTGGSYSGNTIYF
TRBV7-2,NA,NA,TRBJ1-4,TGTGCCAGCAGTCGTACCGGGACGGACAGTGAAAAACTGTTTTTT,CASSRTGTDSEKLFF
TRBV30,NA,few,TRBJ1-5,TGTGCCTCCTCCCATGGGACCAATCAGCCCCAGCATTTT,CASSHGTNQPQHF
TRBV20-1,NA,NA,TRBJ1-1,TGCAGTGCTGAGGACAGCAGCCTGAACACTGAAGCTTTCTTT,CSAEDSSLNTEAFF
TRBV2,TRBD1,NA,TRBJ2-2,TGTGCCAGCCGCCGGGACAGGGGTATCCCCGGGGAGCTGTTTTTT,CASRRDRGIPGELFF
TRBV2,NA,NA,TRBJ1-5,TGTGCCAGCTCCTGGGGCAATCAGCCCCAGCATTTT,CASSWGNQPQHF
TRBV19,TRBD1,NA,TRBJ1-6,TGTGCCACAACAGGGGGCGCGGGGGGAAATTCACCCCTCCACTTT,CATTGGAGGNSPLHF
TRBV5-1,NA,NA,TRBJ1-6,TGCGCCAGCAGCCCAGGACCCACTGGAAATAATTCACCCCTCCACTTT,CASSPGPTGNNSPLHF
TRBV7-2,NA,NA,TRBJ1-2,TGTGCCAGCAGCAAAATTCGTAACTATGGCTACACCTTC,CASSKIRNYGYTF
TRBV19,TRBD1,few,TRBJ1-5,TGTGCCAGTAGTAAGGGACAGTGGAATCAGCCCCAGCATTTT,CASSKGQWNQPQHF
TRBV6-1,NA,NA,TRBJ1-2,TGTGCCAGCAGCCCCTCTCATACTAACTATGGCTACACCTTC,CASSPSHTNYGYTF
TRBV6-1,TRBD2,NA,TRBJ2-5,TGTGCCAGCCTCCATAGCGGGGCGCAAGAGACCCAGTACTTC,CASLHSGAQETQYF
TRBV12-3/TRBV12-4,TRBD2,NA,TRBJ2-2,TGTGCCAGCAGTTTCGGGGGGTCCACCGGGGAGCTGTTTTTT,CASSFGGSTGELFF
TRBV20-1,NA,NA,TRBJ1-5,TGCAGTGCTAGAGATTACACAGGGCTTAGTCAGCCCCAGCATTTT,CSARDYTGLSQPQHF
TRBV6-1,NA,NA,TRBJ2-7,TGTGCCAGCAGTGAAGCTACCAGTGCGGTGGTGCCCTACGAGCAGTACTTC,CASSEATSAVVPYEQYF
TRBV25-1,NA,few,TRBJ1-1,TGTGCCAGCAGTGAACGGCGTCCCGGATGCACTGAAGCTTTCTTT,CASSERRPGCTEAFF
TRBV7-2,NA,NA,TRBJ1-2,TGTGCCAGCAGCTTAGGGGCAGGGCTCCACTATGGCTACACCTTC,CASSLGAGLHYGYTF
TRBV30,NA,NA,TRBJ1-6,TGTGCCTGGGACCAGGGTTATAATTCACCCCTCCACTTT,CAWDQGYNSPLHF
TRBV19,NA,NA,TRBJ1-6,TGTGCCAGTAGGTTGGGACCGAGCTCCTATAATTCACCCCTCCACTTT,CASRLGPSSYNSPLHF
TRBV6-1,NA,few,TRBJ2-3,TGTGCCAGCAGTCTAGCCCCCCTTAGCACAGATACGCAGTATTTT,CASSLAPLSTDTQYF
TRBV19,TRBD1,NA,TRBJ1-2,TGTGCCACCCGGAGAGGGGGCAGGGGCTACACCTTC,CATRRGGRGYTF
TRBV7-2,NA,few,TRBJ2-3,TGTGCCAGCAGCCCGTACACAGATACGCAGTATTTT,CASSPYTDTQYF
TRBV30,NA,NA,TRBJ1-4,TGTGCCTGGAACCCGCTTGCAACTAATGAAAAACTGTTTTTT,CAWNPLATNEKLFF
TRBV10-2,TRBD1,few,TRBJ1-6,TGCGCCAGCAGTGTCAGCAGGGGGGCCCATTCACCCCTCCACTTT,CASSVSRGAHSPLHF
TRBV19,TRBD2,few,TRBJ2-5,TGTGCCAGTAGACCGGGAGGCCAGGAGACCCAGTACTTC,CASRPGGQETQYF
TRBV6-1,TRBD2,few,TRBJ2-3,TGTGCCAGCACTCAAGTGGGGGGGGGCACAGATACGCAGTATTTT,CASTQVGGGTDTQYF
TRBV30,NA,NA,TRBJ2-1,TGTGCCTGGAGTCGTAGAGCGGACCACTACAATGAGCAGTTCTTC,CAWSRRADHYNEQFF
TRBV24-1,NA,few,TRBJ2-3,TGTGCCACCAGTGACCCAACCTCCCGGGGCACAGATACGCAGTATTTT,CATSDPTSRGTDTQYF
TRBV11-3,NA,NA,TRBJ1-2,TGTGCCAGCAGCTTTCGGGACGGGACCTATGGCTACACCTTC,CASSFRDGTYGYTF
TRBV7-3,TRBD1,NA,TRBJ2-1,TGTGCCAGCAGCCAGGACAGGGACGGGGACAATGAGCAGTTCTTC,CASSQDRDGDNEQFF
TRBV20-1,NA,NA,TRBJ2-7,TGCAGTGCTAGTGGCGAGAGCTCCTACGAGCAGTACTTC,CSASGESSYEQYF
TRBV20-1,TRBD2,NA,TRBJ2-5,TGCAGTGCTATCCAGAGACTAGCGGGGGTGGAGACCCAGTACTTC,CSAIQRLAGVETQYF
TRBV7-8,TRBD1,NA,TRBJ1-5,TGTGCCAGCAGCTTGATACAGGGGAATCAGCCCCAGCATTTT,CASSLIQGNQPQHF
TRBV24-1,NA,once,TRBJ2-7,TGTCCTCACAGGCAGCCCGGCGAGCAGTACTTC,CPHRQPGEQYF
TRBV19,NA,NA,TRBJ1-1,TGTGCCAGTAGTTTACATGCTATGAACACTGAAGCTTTCTTT,CASSLHAMNTEAFF
TRBV20-1,NA,NA,TRBJ1-4,TGCAGTGCTAGAGAGGGAAAAGGGGAACTGTTTTTT,CSAREGKGELFF
TRBV10-2,NA,NA,TRBJ1-3,TGCGCCAGCAGTGAGACAGGGTTCTCTGGAAACGCCATATATTTT,CASSETGFSGNAIYF
TRBV6-1,TRBD1,NA,TRBJ2-3,TGTGCCAGCACCCTGGACAGGTACACAGATACGCAGTATTTT,CASTLDRYTDTQYF
TRBV5-1,TRBD1,NA,TRBJ1-2,TGCGCCAGCAGCTTCGTCGCTGGACAGGGAGACTATGGCTACACCTTC,CASSFVAGQGDYGYTF
TRBV7-8,TRBD1,NA,TRBJ1-3,TGTGCCAGCAGCCGGGGAAGGACAGGGGGAAACACCATATATTTT,CASSRGRTGGNTIYF
TRBV20-1,NA,NA,TRBJ1-2,TGCAGTGCAGCTTCCGGGACAATGGGTGGCTACACCTTC,CSAASGTMGGYTF
TRBV11-1,TRBD1,NA,TRBJ2-2,TGTGCCAGCAGCTCCGGGACAGGGGTCATGCCCGGGGAGCTGTTTTTT,CASSSGTGVMPGELFF
TRBV24-1,TRBD1,NA,TRBJ2-1,TGTGCCACCGGAAATACCGGGACAGGGGGCTTGAATGAGCAGTTCTTC,CATGNTGTGGLNEQFF